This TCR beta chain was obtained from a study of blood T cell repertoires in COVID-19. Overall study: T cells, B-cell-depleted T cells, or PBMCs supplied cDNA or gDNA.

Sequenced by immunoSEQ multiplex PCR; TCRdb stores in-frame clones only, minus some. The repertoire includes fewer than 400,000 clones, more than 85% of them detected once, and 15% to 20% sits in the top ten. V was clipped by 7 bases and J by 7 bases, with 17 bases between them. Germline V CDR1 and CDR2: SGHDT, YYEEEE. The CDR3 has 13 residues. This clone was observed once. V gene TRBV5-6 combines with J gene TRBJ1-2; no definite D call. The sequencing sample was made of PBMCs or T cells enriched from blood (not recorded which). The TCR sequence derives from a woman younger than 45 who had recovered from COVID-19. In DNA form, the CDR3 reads TGTGCCAGCGGACTCCCCCGTTCGGGTGGCTACACCTTC. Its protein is CASGLPRSGGYTF.